The clone carrying this T cell receptor (beta chain) came up once. This entry comes from a study of blood T cells in healthy people across ages. Overall study: Template switching captured about one barcoded beta molecule per two T cells.

This CDR3 spans 12 amino acids. The V gene lost 6 bases and the J gene lost 3 bases, with 9 bases spanning the gap. The germline V gene has CDR1 DFQATT and CDR2 SNEGSKA (reference sequence). Alongside a J-beta primer mix, a sample-barcoded 5' primer served in a second PCR lasting roughly 7 to 11 cycles. All cDNA molecules were each tagged by a template-switch adaptor with 12 random nucleotides. MiXCR, run by TCRdb on the 5' RACE reads, gives a single entry per CDR3 protein. The data show under 750,000 distinct CDR3 sequences, 40% to 50% seen once. Approximately 10 milliliters was the volume of peripheral blood drawn from each donor.

This TCR came from a man aged 80 or over in good health. Sample: blood. The J gene is TRBJ2-1, the V gene TRBV20-1; D unresolved. CDR3 DNA: TGCAGTGCACCGGATAACTACAATGAGCAGTTCTTC. Protein product: CSAPDNYNEQFF.